The sequence of this T cell receptor (beta chain) was determined in a study of T cell responses to AZD1222 COVID-19 vaccine. Trimming left V 6 bases short and J 0 bases short, with 11 bases between. The germline V gene encodes CDR1 MGHRA and CDR2 YSYEKL. CDR3 length equals 14 residues. Of note for this clone: What it binds is unknown.

Findings and caveats of the study: Just 5 to 7 AZD1222 recipients tested seropositive at baseline. Clonal diversity was possibly underestimated, and the donors were mostly white British, with more females.

Assay used: immunoSEQ multiplex PCR; TCRdb lists only in-frame clones, some missing. Among around 120,000 clones listed, 70% to 90% were seen once. This chain links TRBV4-1 with TRBJ1-1, with D unclear. This sample comprised peripheral blood, obtained on day 0 of MenACWY control vaccination. This sequence was found in an adult in good health. In DNA form, the CDR3 reads TGCGCCAGCAGGGGGATACTAGTGAACACTGAAGCTTTCTTT. Translation: CASRGILVNTEAFF.